The T cell receptor beta chain under discussion was sequenced for a study of OX40 agonist ivuxolimab in advanced cancers. Across the whole study: Patients received ivuxolimab, an agonistic anti-OX40 (CD134) antibody. Study results and limitations: It was not determined which antigens were specifically recognized by the peripheral T cells that had undergone clonal expansion. Averaging showed that CD8+ T cells had more expanded clones than CD4+ did.

About this clone: Its target is unknown.

The method was immunoSEQ multiplex PCR; TCRdb's version includes in-frame clones alone and lacks a portion of them. The sample yields tens of thousands of clones, around 90% seen once. Germline loops: CDR1 MRHNA, CDR2 SNTAGT. The CDR3 spans 13 residues. V dropped 8 bases and J dropped 3; count of bases not matched to a gene: 4. The receptor was derived from an adult with an advanced solid tumor such as melanoma, head and neck, liver or kidney cancer. J is TRBJ2-3 and V is TRBV6-4; 8 bases are shared with TRBD2. This sample comprised CD4+ or CD8+ T cells sorted from blood, obtained in a trial of the OX40 agonist ivuxolimab. CDR3 sequence (DNA): TGTGCCAGCTCGACTAGCGAGACAGATACGCAGTATTTT. The encoded protein is CASSTSETDTQYF.